This record looks at one T cell receptor beta chain sequence and its context. There is no known antigen for this receptor. Per-base quality was not reported, and no clone a single base away is much larger than it. This specimen belongs to a study of cytomegalovirus exposure and HLA in healthy donors (dated by TCRdb to about 2017). Background for the entire study: An earlier analysis of approximately 590 of the donors reported roughly 270 Gb of sequence data and 117 million unique TCR beta sequences from 150 million to 200 million T cells. Roughly 300 gigabases of sequencing data and 75 million to 85 million unique TCR sequences made up an early release that covered 500 to 700 HLA-typed donors. The genetic ancestry cluster associated with self-reported Caucasian donors included 81% of the roughly 400 genotyped donors. The study aimed to test whether signatures of past pathogen exposure could be identified by cataloging public T cell receptors. Using immunosequencing, the study profiled T cell repertoires from 666 subjects and related those repertoires to cytomegalovirus serostatus. Besides the first cohort of around 670 subjects, a separate validation cohort made up of over a hundred different subjects was used. The study combined high-throughput TCR immunosequencing, statistical association of individual TCRs with disease status, and machine learning to predict cytomegalovirus infection status. To study patterns of TCR occurrence, a later analysis re-analyzed previously published TCR beta repertoires from 666 donors and added high-resolution HLA genotyping. In the later analysis, no new phenotypic data were used to find candidate immune exposures; instead, reliance was placed on TCR beta sequences and their occurrence across donors. An earlier analysis of 587 of the donors applied high-throughput TCR beta sequencing to assess whether each TCR beta V gene segment acted as functional or pseudogenic. Alongside the repertoire data, information on donor age, sex, ethnicity and CMV serostatus was compiled. A later genetic analysis took genome-wide SNP genotypes for 398 of the 666 donors and used that subset as a discovery cohort. All discovery cohort repertoires had been generated on a single sequencing platform. Both class I and class II loci were covered by HLA typing, at four-digit resolution. Typing coverage differed by locus: A, B, C, DRB1 and DQB1 were typed in roughly 620-630 donors, DQA1 in roughly 500, DPA1 in some 600, and DPB1 in 450 to 490. Because of strong linkage in the cohort, roughly five DR-DQ haplotypes were treated as single units for association and clustering. Among roughly 400 genotyped donors of the cohort, an average of roughly 240,000 unique TCR beta nucleotide sequences were sequenced per donor, roughly 18% of them non-productive.

The cohort consisted of 600 to 700 healthy bone marrow donors. At the time of sampling, every cohort member was nominally healthy, though immune exposures that went unrecorded were likely present. The donor was CMV seropositive and belonged to the group of a few hundred seropositive cohort members. Each donor provided a peripheral blood sample, and peripheral blood mononuclear cells were used for TCR beta sequencing. The Qiagen DNeasy Blood Extraction Kit was used to extract genomic DNA from the blood cell samples. CDR1 and CDR2 are drawn from the germline V gene (reference sequence): MNHEY, SMNVEV. The CDR3 holds 13 amino acids from the cysteine to the phenylalanine. Of the read, only the CDR3 DNA is kept; its 39 bases are in frame from base 1. V trim: 5 bases; J trim: 3 bases; unmatched bases: 2. Broad study findings and their caveats: In a later analysis, over 15,000 TCR beta sequences were associated with specific HLA alleles at a false discovery rate of 0.05. Because counts were too low, under 20 rarely observed V segments, including chromosome 9 orphons, were left out of the earlier analysis of approximately 500 of the donors. A cluster of highly shared sequence variants was judged likely to be a technical artifact of the sequencing pipeline. Because some donors lacked HLA typing at each locus, the association tests relied only on the typed subset. The classifier was reported to diagnose cytomegalovirus status with high specificity and sensitivity in both the original and validation cohorts. CMV serostatus was the only immune exposure information available for the cohort. In an earlier analysis of approximately 590 of the donors, most TCR beta V segments appeared in productive rearrangements about 87% or about 30% of the time, broadly matching IMGT annotations. When HLA alleles, especially DR and DQ, strongly co-occurred, attributing TCR associations to individual alleles was difficult. In this cohort, only TCR beta chains were sequenced, and detectable features were limited by the absence of alpha or paired-chain data. A later genetic analysis reported fewer N-insertions in productive TCRs among donors in an Asian-associated ancestry cluster than the approximately 670-donor mean. Roughly uniform sequencing depth across donors was assumed in presence/absence analyses, although this assumption may not hold. It was suggested by the authors that the approach could potentially be generalized to other disease states and immunological phenotypes. In a later genetic analysis, a missense DCLRE1C variant was associated with V-gene and J-gene trimming of TCR beta chains, and the association was replicated in an independent cohort. The 87-base-pair reads could not distinguish some IMGT-functional V segments, including TRBV6-2 and TRBV6-3, so those segments were excluded. A later analysis found that HLA-associated TCR beta chains were more clonally expanded and had lower generation probabilities than equally common non-associated chains. In a later analysis, most CMV-associated TCR beta chains were found to appear HLA-restricted, with HLA associations seemingly driven largely by CMV exposure. The study gave a list of 150 to 200 TCR beta chains associated with cytomegalovirus. Linkage disequilibrium might explain the correlated functional status among segregating V segments, but an unknown experimental factor could not be excluded. A later analysis reported that several top co-occurrence clusters appeared linked to parvovirus B19, influenza, CMV and Epstein-Barr virus. A further reported finding was that TCR beta sequences accurately predicted the HLA-A and HLA-B alleles for most subjects in the first cohort. A few of the identified cytomegalovirus-associated TCR beta chains were confirmed in vitro to be specific for cytomegalovirus antigens. In a later analysis, the rate of TCR association differed among HLA loci, with DRB1 alleles having the most associated TCRs and HLA-C alleles having the fewest. While some public TCRs were present in many individuals, most TCR sequences turned up only very rarely across donors.

To prepare the library, the immunoSEQ multiplex PCR assay was applied. For the multiplex PCR, a mixture combining 60 forward primers for TCR Vbeta segments and 13 reverse primers for TCR Jbeta segments was used. A multiplex PCR assay on genomic DNA amplified the CDR3 region of rearranged TCR beta genes. On the Illumina HiSeq System, the amplified TCR beta libraries were sequenced as 87-base-pair reads. As for the original processing: In a later analysis, some 80 million unique TCR beta chains were counted across the approximately 640 repertoires, and approximately 9.9 million of these chains were shared by at least two donors. A nearest-neighbor algorithm error-corrected the raw reads and collapsed the reads into unique sequences, merging closely related sequences to remove PCR and sequencing errors. Alignment of CDR3 sequences to IMGT reference sequences was used to assign V, D and J gene segments. For a sequence to be retained, at least a six-nucleotide match to both a V gene segment and a J gene segment was required. Rearrangements were called productive when the CDR3 lacked stop codons and stayed in frame with V and J; all others were non-productive. Following IMGT convention, CDR3 was defined as the stretch from the second conserved V-encoded cysteine to the conserved J-encoded phenylalanine. The earlier analysis of approximately 590 of the donors excluded any sequence lacking an unambiguous match to a single V gene segment. In an earlier analysis of several hundred of the donors, V segments were called functional above 56.7% productive rearrangements and were called segregating when the between-donor standard deviation exceeded 5%. A statistical classification framework was developed to diagnose cytomegalovirus status using the catalog of TCR beta chain sequences. In a later analysis, TCR nucleotide sequences were compared against IMGT/GENE-DB human TR gene sequences so that V and J genes could be assigned. A later analysis assigned CDR3 sequences and most-parsimonious VDJ recombination scenarios with the TCRdist pipeline. In a later analysis, each TCR beta chain was defined by its CDR3 amino acid sequence together with its V-gene family, and reads lacking a unique V-gene family were excluded. In a later analysis, fewer than 650 highly shared, low-generation-probability nucleotide sequences were removed to address suspected cross-contamination and a sequencing artifact. In a later analysis, a clonal expansion index for each public chain was calculated from normalized within-repertoire ranks of inferred template counts. In a later analysis, generation probabilities were computed using a VDJ recombination model fitted to out-of-frame rearrangements, and the results were checked against IGoR. A later analysis scored TCR-TCR, TCR-HLA and TCR-CMV co-occurrence with hypergeometric tests, applying a repertoire-size bias correction to TCR pairs. In a later analysis, false discovery rates were estimated by permuting HLA or CMV assignments 20 times. In a later analysis, co-occurring TCRs were grouped using DBSCAN, with TCRdist sequence similarity added in when clustering inside HLA-allele-positive subsets. Co-occurrence clustering excluded repertoires with fewer than 30,000 or more than 120,000 public chains, plus five with anomalous nucleotide sharing. Held by TCRdb, this immuneACCESS table contains in-frame sequences only and omits some clones. Under half of the omission traces to an unresolved V gene where checked; the cause of the rest is unknown. Clonal size and the V and J genes are those of that table, whereas D and trimming came from the DNA. For this sample there are about 86,000 clones; about 70% appear just once. Roughly 6.1% of the sample lies in the top ten.

The chain links TRBV27 with TRBJ1-2; 8 bases in the junction line up with TRBD1. Sequenced input: PBMCs. The sequence was obtained from a woman aged 50 to 60 in good health and CMV-seropositive. In nucleotides, the sequence is TGTGCCAGCAGTCCGACAGGGGACTATGGCTACACCTTC. Its product reads: CASSPTGDYGYTF.